This is a list of T cell receptor beta chains from one sample in a study of shared clonotypes between healthy human individuals. The method was immunoSEQ multiplex PCR; TCRdb's version includes in-frame clones alone and lacks a portion of them. The repertoire holds some 2 million clones, with about 95% as singletons. Sequencing input: naive CD8+ T cells sorted from blood. The receptor set was obtained from a man in his late teens or twenties in good health. The conserved cysteine and the conserved F or W are not part of the CDR3 here. The order of the fields is clone size, D gene, V gene, J gene, CDR3 protein. The D gene is left open where the match is weak. Part of the rows lack a size; the others show once, few, many or a class for expanded clones.

>once|TRBD1|TRBV29-1|TRBJ1-4
SVEETGKDEKLF
>-|TRBD1|TRBV7-9|TRBJ2-1
ASSLPGQGSYNEQF
>-|-|TRBV27|TRBJ1-1
ASSPLRAYRNTEAF
>-|-|TRBV10-3|TRBJ2-2
AISESTENTGELF
>-|TRBD1|TRBV4-1|TRBJ2-1
ASSQEYRGALNEQF
>-|-|TRBV30|TRBJ2-5
AWSTLVGGEETQY
>-|-|TRBV27|TRBJ2-1
ASSLGRYNEQF
>-|-|TRBV6-5|TRBJ2-1
ASSYGVFLFNEQF
>-|TRBD1|TRBV13|TRBJ1-4
ASSLTGYGEKLF
>-|TRBD1|TRBV7-2|TRBJ2-1
ASSLGQGNEQF
>once|TRBD2|TRBV5-8|TRBJ2-7
ASSLIRGEDEQY
>-|-|TRBV9|TRBJ2-7
ASSEEGVGAYEQY
>-|TRBD1|TRBV2|TRBJ2-7
ASSATGTDTYEQY
>-|TRBD1|TRBV6-6|TRBJ1-2
ASSLNRGGDGYT
>-|-|TRBV5-4|TRBJ2-3
ASSLSYTDTQY
>-|TRBD1|TRBV30|TRBJ2-7
AWSERRGLYEQY
>-|TRBD2|TRBV28|TRBJ2-3
ASSLSTSGDLQY
>once|TRBD2|TRBV2|TRBJ2-3
ARNSGTSGRRSTDTQY
>-|-|TRBV2|TRBJ2-7
ASSDLVTYEQY
>-|TRBD2|TRBV2|TRBJ2-1
ASSEALHLGTSGDEQF
>-|-|TRBV6-1|TRBJ1-4
ASSEGTDQNEKLF
>-|-|TRBV15|TRBJ2-5
ATSRDFREQY
>-|-|TRBV7-4|TRBJ1-1
ASSPRGHPNTEAF
>once|-|TRBV5-6|TRBJ2-3
ASSRTIDTQY
>-|-|TRBV27|TRBJ1-5
ASSLYGFGNQPQH
>-|TRBD2|TRBV2|TRBJ2-2
ASTGTSGRYTGELF
>-|-|TRBV11-2|TRBJ1-6
ASSFGDSPLH
>-|-|TRBV4-3|TRBJ1-1
ASSQAAAGWGLSLNTEAF
>-|TRBD2|TRBV9|TRBJ2-2
ASSPSSGRSANTGELF
>-|-|TRBV30|TRBJ2-5
AWGTLQETQY
>-|TRBD2|TRBV7-9|TRBJ2-1
ASSPKTTSGRSEQF
>few|-|TRBV28|TRBJ1-5
ASSPARMGTQPQH
>-|-|TRBV6-6|TRBJ2-7
ASSIGGGDGYEQY
>-|-|TRBV30|TRBJ1-2
ACHPSYGYT
>-|-|TRBV6-1|TRBJ1-1
ASSEHRGIGTEAF
>once|TRBD2|TRBV29-1|TRBJ2-3
SGRGLADYTDTQY
>once|TRBD2|TRBV5-4|TRBJ2-4
ASSLAGGLNIQY